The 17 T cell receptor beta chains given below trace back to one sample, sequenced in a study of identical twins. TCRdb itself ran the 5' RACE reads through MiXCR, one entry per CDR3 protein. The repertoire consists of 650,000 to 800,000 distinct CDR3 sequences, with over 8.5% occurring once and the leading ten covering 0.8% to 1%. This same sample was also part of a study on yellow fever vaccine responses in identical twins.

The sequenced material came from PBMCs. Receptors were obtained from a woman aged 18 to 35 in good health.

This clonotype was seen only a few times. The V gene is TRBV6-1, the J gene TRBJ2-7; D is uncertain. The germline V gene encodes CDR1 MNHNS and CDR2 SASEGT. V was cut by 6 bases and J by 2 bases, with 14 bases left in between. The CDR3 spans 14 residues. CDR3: CASRSDDATYEQYF. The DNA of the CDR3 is TGTGCCAGCAGATCAGACGACGCTACCTACGAGCAGTACTTC.

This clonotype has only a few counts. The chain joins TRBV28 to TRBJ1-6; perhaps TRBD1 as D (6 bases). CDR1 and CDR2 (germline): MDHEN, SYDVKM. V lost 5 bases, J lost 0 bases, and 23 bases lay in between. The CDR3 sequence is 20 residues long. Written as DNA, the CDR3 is TGTGCCAGCAGTAGAGGACTTATACAGGGAAAAAGCTCCTATAATTCACCCCTCCACTTT. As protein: CASSRGLIQGKSSYNSPLHF. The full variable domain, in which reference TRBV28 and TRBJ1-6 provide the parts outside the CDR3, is DVKVTQSSRYLVKRTGEKVFLECVQDMDHENMFWYRQDPGLGLRLIYFSYDVKMKEKGDIPEGYSVSREKKERFSLILESASTNQTSMYLCASSRGLIQGKSSYNSPLHFGNGTRLTVT.

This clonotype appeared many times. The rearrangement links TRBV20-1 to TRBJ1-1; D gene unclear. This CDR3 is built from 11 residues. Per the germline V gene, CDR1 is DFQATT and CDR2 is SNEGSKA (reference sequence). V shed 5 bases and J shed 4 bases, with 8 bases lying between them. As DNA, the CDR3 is TGCAGTGCTTGGGCTTCCACTGAAGCTTTCTTT. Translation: CSAWASTEAFF.

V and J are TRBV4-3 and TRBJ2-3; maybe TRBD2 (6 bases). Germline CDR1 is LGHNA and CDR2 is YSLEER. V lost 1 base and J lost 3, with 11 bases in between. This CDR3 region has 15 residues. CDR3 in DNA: TGCGCCAGCAGCCAAGTGGGGACTCAGACAGATACGCAGTATTTT. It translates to CASSQVGTQTDTQYF.

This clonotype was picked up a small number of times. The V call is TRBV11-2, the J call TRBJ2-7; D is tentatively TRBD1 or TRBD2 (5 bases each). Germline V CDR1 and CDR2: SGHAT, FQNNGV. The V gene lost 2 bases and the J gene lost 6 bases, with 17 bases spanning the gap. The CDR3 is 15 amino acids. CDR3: CASSLLGAGYSEQYF. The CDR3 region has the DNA TGTGCCAGCAGCTTACTCGGGGCGGGCTACTCCGAGCAGTACTTC. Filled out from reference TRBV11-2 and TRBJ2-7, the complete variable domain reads EAGVAQSPRYKIIEKRQSVAFWCNPISGHATLYWYQQILGQGPKLLIQFQNNGVVDDSQLPKDRFSAERLKGVDSTLKIQPAKLEDSAVYLCASSLLGAGYSEQYFGPGTRLTVT.

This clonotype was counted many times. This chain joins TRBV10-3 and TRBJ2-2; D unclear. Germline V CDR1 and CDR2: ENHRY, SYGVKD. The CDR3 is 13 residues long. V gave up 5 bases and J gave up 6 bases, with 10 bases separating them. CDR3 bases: TGTGCCATCAGTATATCTAGTCCCGGGGAGCTGTTTTTT. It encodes CAISISSPGELFF.

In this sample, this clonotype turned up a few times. DNA of the CDR3: TGTGCCAGCAGTTTATCGGACAGGGTTCTATATGGCTACACCTTC. Its translation: CASSLSDRVLYGYTF. The chain links TRBV28 to TRBJ1-2; TRBD1 agrees at 8 bases. V was clipped by 1 base and J by 5 bases; unmatched bases: 6. Germline V gene lookup returns CDR1 MDHEN and CDR2 SYDVKM. This CDR3 is 15 amino acids long.

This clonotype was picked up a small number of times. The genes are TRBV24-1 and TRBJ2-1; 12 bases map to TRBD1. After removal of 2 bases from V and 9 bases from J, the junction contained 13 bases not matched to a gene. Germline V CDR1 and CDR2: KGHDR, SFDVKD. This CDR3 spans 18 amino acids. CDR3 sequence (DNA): TGTGCCACCAGTGATTCCCCGGGACAGGGGGCGTTCTACGGTGAGCAGTTCTTC. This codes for CATSDSPGQGAFYGEQFF.

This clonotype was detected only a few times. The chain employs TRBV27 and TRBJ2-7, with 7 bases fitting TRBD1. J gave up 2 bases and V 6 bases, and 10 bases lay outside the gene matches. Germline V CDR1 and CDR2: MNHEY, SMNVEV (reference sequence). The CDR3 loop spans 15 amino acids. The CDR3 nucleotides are TGTGCCAGCAGGCTCGGCCGGACAGGCCCCTACGAGCAGTACTTC. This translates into CASRLGRTGPYEQYF.

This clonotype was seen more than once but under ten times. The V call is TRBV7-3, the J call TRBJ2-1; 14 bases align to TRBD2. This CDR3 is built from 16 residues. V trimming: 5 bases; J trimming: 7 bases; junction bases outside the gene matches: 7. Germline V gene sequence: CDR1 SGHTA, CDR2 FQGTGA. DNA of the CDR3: TGTGCCAGCAGCCAGGGACTAGCGGGGGCAGGAAATGAGCAGTTCTTC. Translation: CASSQGLAGAGNEQFF.

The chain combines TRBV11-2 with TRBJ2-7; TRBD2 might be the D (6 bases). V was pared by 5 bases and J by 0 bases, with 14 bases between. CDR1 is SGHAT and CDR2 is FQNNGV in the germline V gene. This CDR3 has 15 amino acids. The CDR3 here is CASSRGRDSSYEQYF. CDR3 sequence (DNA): TGTGCCAGCAGCCGAGGAAGGGACTCCTCCTACGAGCAGTACTTC.

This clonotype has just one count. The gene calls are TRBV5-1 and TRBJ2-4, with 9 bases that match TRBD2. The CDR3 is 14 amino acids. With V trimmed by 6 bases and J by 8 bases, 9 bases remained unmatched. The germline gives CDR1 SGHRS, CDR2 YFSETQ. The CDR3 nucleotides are TGCGCCAGCACCCTACTAGCGGGCTTTGACATTCAGTACTTC. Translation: CASTLLAGFDIQYF.

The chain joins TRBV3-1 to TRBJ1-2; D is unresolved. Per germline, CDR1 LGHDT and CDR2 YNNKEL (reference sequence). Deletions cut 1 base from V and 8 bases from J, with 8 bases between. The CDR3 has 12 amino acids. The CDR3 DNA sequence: TGTGCCAGCAGCCAAGTTACCGCAGGCTACACCTTC. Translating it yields CASSQVTAGYTF.

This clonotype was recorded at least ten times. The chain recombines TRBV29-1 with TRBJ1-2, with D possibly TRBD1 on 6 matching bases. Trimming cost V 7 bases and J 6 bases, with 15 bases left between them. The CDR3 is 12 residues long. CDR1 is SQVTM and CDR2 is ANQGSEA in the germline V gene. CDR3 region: CSATGLEDGYTF. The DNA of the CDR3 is TGCAGCGCCACAGGGTTGGAGGATGGCTACACCTTC.

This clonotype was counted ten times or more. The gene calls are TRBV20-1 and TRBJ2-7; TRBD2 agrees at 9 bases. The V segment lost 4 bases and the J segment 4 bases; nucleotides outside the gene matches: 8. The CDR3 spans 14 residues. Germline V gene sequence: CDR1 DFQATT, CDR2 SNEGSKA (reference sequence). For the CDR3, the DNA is TGCAGTGCTAAAATAGCGGGGGTGAATTACGAGCAGTACTTC. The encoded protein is CSAKIAGVNYEQYF.

The CDR3 DNA reads TGTGCCACCAGCACCTGGGGAGGCGAGACCCAGTACTTC. Its protein product is CATSTWGGETQYF. V usage is TRBV15 and J usage is TRBJ2-5; D is possibly TRBD2 (6 bases). Germline CDR1 and CDR2: LNHNV and YYDKDF (reference sequence). V was clipped by 4 bases and J by 5 bases, with 11 bases between them. CDR3 size: 13 residues.

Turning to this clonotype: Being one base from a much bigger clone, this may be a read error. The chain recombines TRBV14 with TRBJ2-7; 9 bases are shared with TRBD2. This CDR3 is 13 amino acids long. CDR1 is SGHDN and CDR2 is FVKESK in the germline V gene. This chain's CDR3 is CASRLAGSYDQYF. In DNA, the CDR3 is TGTGCCAGCAGACTAGCGGGCTCCTACGATCAGTACTTC.